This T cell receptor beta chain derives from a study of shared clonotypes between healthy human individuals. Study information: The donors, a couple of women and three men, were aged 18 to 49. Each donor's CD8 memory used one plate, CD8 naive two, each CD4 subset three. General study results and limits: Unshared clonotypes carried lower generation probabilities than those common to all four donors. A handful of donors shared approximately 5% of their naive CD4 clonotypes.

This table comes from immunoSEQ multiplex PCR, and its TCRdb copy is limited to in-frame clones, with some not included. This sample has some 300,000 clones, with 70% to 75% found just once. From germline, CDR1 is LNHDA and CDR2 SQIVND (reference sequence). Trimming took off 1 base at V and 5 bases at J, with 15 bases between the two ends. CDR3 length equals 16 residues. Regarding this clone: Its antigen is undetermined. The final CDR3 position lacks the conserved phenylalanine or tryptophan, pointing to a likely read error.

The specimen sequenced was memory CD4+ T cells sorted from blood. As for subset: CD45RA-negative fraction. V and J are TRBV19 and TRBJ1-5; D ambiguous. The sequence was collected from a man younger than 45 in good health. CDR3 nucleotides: TGTGCCAGTAGTATAGTTGGAGGTTCCGTCTATCAGCCCCAGCATCTT. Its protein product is CASSIVGGSVYQPQHL.